What follows are 20 T cell receptor beta chains derived from one specimen sequenced in a study of blood T cell repertoires in COVID-19. Assay used: immunoSEQ multiplex PCR; TCRdb lists only in-frame clones, some missing. The table records under 300,000 clones, roughly 84% of them present only once. The sample comprised peripheral blood. These TCRs come from a woman between 40 and 55 years old with active or convalescent COVID-19.

This chain joins TRBV14 and TRBJ1-1, with D possibly matching TRBD1 (5 bases). Trimming left V 4 bases short and J 5 bases short, with 11 bases between. Germline CDR1 reads SGHDN; CDR2 reads FVKESK. This CDR3 has 13 amino acids. CDR3 residues: CASSLSQGTEAFF. Here the CDR3 DNA reads TGTGCCAGCAGCCTATCTCAGGGTACTGAAGCTTTCTTT.

V and J are TRBV14 and TRBJ1-2, with D unresolved. This CDR3 is built from 13 residues. Trimming left V 0 bases short and J 8 bases short, with 10 bases between. Germline-derived CDR1 and CDR2 are SGHDN and FVKESK. Here the CDR3 DNA reads TGTGCCAGCAGCCAAGAATGGAGGGTCGGCTACACCTTC. Translating it yields CASSQEWRVGYTF.

The chain carries TRBV19 and TRBJ1-5, with 8 bases matching TRBD1. The V gene's germline CDR1 is LNHDA and CDR2 SQIVND (reference sequence). This CDR3 has 16 amino acids. The junction had 9 bases not matched to a gene; V was cut back by 4 bases and J by 4 bases. CDR3 in DNA: TGTGCCAGTAGTAGCGGGCAGGGGGCGCCTAATCAGCCCCAGCATTTT. Protein sequence: CASSSGQGAPNQPQHF.

This clone was recorded at least ten times. This CDR3 is also generated by other DNA sequences in the sample. This chain joins TRBV7-2 and TRBJ1-5; D uncertain. Germline V CDR1 and CDR2: SGHTA, FQGNSA. V was shortened by 2 bases and J by 6 bases, with 5 bases between the two germline ends. The CDR3 is 12 amino acids. CDR3 coding DNA: TGTGCCAGCAGCTTAAACGGTCAGCCCCAGCATTTT. This encodes CASSLNGQPQHF.

The chain carries TRBV7-9 and TRBJ1-1, with 7 bases lining up with TRBD1. Looked up from germline, CDR1 is SEHNR and CDR2 is FQNEAQ (reference sequence). V lost 5 bases and J lost 2; bases outside the gene matches: 8. The CDR3 is 15 amino acids. In nucleotides, the CDR3 is TGTGCCAGCAGCCCTCTCGAGGGGGCTAACACTGAAGCTTTCTTT. Residues: CASSPLEGANTEAFF.

Written as DNA, the CDR3 is TGTGCCAGCTCACAGGGGGATTCGTATAACTATGGCTACACCTTC. Encoded protein: CASSQGDSYNYGYTF. This chain uses TRBV18 with TRBJ1-2, with a possible D match to TRBD1 (6 bases). CDR3 length: 15 amino acids. Germline V gene data show CDR1 as KGHSH and CDR2 as LQKENI. The V gene lost 4 bases and the J gene lost 1 base, with 13 bases spanning the gap.

V gene TRBV7-2 combines with J gene TRBJ1-4; 7 bases line up with TRBD1. The CDR3 extends over 15 amino acids. J was trimmed by 3 bases and V by 5 bases; bases with no gene match: 6. Germline V gene sequence: CDR1 SGHTA, CDR2 FQGNSA. CDR3 protein: CASSTEGAANEKLFF. Written as DNA, the CDR3 is TGTGCCAGCAGCACGGAGGGGGCGGCTAATGAAAAACTGTTTTTT.

The rearrangement links TRBV5-1 to TRBJ1-4; 11 bases align to TRBD1. CDR1 SGHRS and CDR2 YFSETQ come from the germline V gene. This CDR3 region has 14 residues. V lost 4 bases to trimming and J lost 8 bases; unmatched junction nucleotides: 4. CDR3 sequence (DNA): TGCGCCAGCAGCATAGGACAGGGGGCCGAAAAACTGTTTTTT. Encoded protein: CASSIGQGAEKLFF.

V is TRBV7-3 and J is TRBJ2-7, with 10 bases identical to TRBD1. The CDR3 is 14 amino acids. Germline CDR1 and CDR2: SGHTA and FQGTGA. Trimming took 5 bases from V and 5 from J; bases not matched to a gene: 6. CDR3 coding DNA: TGTGCCAGCAGCCGTGGGACAGGGGCCCACGAGCAGTACTTC. Protein sequence: CASSRGTGAHEQYF.

The V and J genes are TRBV7-9 and TRBJ2-3; D is uncertain. Germline V gene sequence: CDR1 SEHNR, CDR2 FQNEAQ (reference sequence). V lost 3 bases to trimming and J lost 4 bases, with 5 bases between them. The CDR3 contains 12 residues. The CDR3 DNA reads TGTGCCAGCAGCTTGGGCGCAGATACGCAGTATTTT. Amino acid sequence: CASSLGADTQYF.

This clone was picked up one time. The V and J genes are TRBV6-6 and TRBJ1-3; TRBD1 might be the D (6 bases). The CDR3 extends over 13 amino acids. V lost 6 bases to trimming and J lost 4 bases, with 10 bases between them. In germline, CDR1 is MNHNY, CDR2 SVGAGI (reference sequence). In DNA form, the CDR3 reads TGTGCCAGCAGGGATAGGGGGGGAAACACCATATATTTT. Amino acids: CASRDRGGNTIYF.

This clone appeared a single time. This rearrangement joins TRBV3-1 (or the pseudogene TRBV3-2) to TRBJ1-4, with D uncertain. CDR3 length: 15 amino acids. The V gene lost 7 bases and the J gene lost 7 bases, with 19 bases spanning the gap. Per the germline V gene, CDR1 is LGHDT and CDR2 is YNNKEL (reference sequence). The CDR3: CASTHERGGGEKLFF. In DNA form, the CDR3 reads TGTGCCAGCACCCACGAGCGGGGTGGAGGTGAAAAACTGTTTTTT.

This clone has only one observation. The chain carries TRBV5-4 and TRBJ1-1; D not resolved. Trimming took off 4 bases at V and 0 bases at J, with 13 bases between the two ends. CDR1 is SGHNT and CDR2 is YYREEE in the germline V gene (reference sequence). The CDR3 consists of 15 residues. The CDR3 DNA reads TGTGCCAGCAGCCTCAGGAACACGTTGAACACTGAAGCTTTCTTT. It is translated as CASSLRNTLNTEAFF.

The rearrangement joins TRBV7-7 to TRBJ2-1, with 9 bases aligning to TRBD1. Germline CDR1 and CDR2: SSHAT and FNYEAQ (reference sequence). The CDR3 spans 15 residues. V shed 4 bases, J shed 7 bases, and the junction held 8 bases outside the gene matches. The chain's CDR3 is CASSSTQGAGNEQFF. As DNA, the CDR3 is TGTGCCAGCAGCTCAACACAGGGGGCAGGGAATGAGCAGTTCTTC.

The CDR3 is CSVGAGGAAGELFF. The CDR3 DNA sequence: TGCAGCGTTGGGGCGGGGGGCGCGGCCGGGGAGCTGTTTTTT. The rearrangement links TRBV29-1 to TRBJ2-2, with TRBD2 identical over 8 bases. Germline CDR1 SQVTM, CDR2 ANQGSEA. V dropped 4 bases and J dropped 6; count of bases not matched to a gene: 7. This CDR3 region has 14 residues.

The chain carries TRBV6-6 and TRBJ1-1; TRBD1 agrees at 8 bases. CDR3 length equals 16 residues. The J segment lost 1 base and the V segment lost 6 bases, leaving 10 bases of the junction unmatched. CDR1 is MNHNY and CDR2 is SVGAGI in the germline V gene (reference sequence). The CDR3 protein is CASSSTVGTGNTEAFF. DNA for the CDR3: TGTGCCAGCAGCTCCACCGTGGGGACAGGGAACACTGAAGCTTTCTTT.

Only one count was recorded for this clone. This chain links TRBV28 with TRBJ1-1; no clear D. Germline V gene sequence: CDR1 MDHEN, CDR2 SYDVKM. CDR3 length equals 13 residues. V was cut by 10 bases and J by 0 bases, with 12 bases left in between. The CDR3 DNA follows: TGTGCCACCGTCTCGGGTATGAACACTGAAGCTTTCTTT. Amino acid sequence: CATVSGMNTEAFF.

CDR3 residues: CASSTTGVSYEQYF. CDR3 coding DNA: TGTGCCAGCAGTACCACAGGGGTCTCCTACGAGCAGTACTTC. The J gene is TRBJ2-7, the V gene TRBV11-2; 7 nucleotides agree with TRBD1. The CDR3 is 14 residues long. Per germline, CDR1 SGHAT and CDR2 FQNNGV. The ends lost 6 bases at V and 0 bases at J; junction bases unmatched: 5.

To note about this clone: A much larger clone lies one base from this, so it may be a read error. Distinct nucleotide sequences in the sample also encode this CDR3. The rearrangement joins TRBV9 to TRBJ2-3, with 11 bases matching TRBD1. Germline V gene data show CDR1 as SGDLS and CDR2 as YYNGEE. With 8 bases clipped from V and 5 bases from J, the junction kept 4 bases outside the gene matches. The CDR3 is 13 amino acids. The CDR3 loop reads CASGDRGVDTQYF. CDR3 nucleotides: TGTGCCAGTGGGGACAGGGGGGTAGATACGCAGTATTTT. Full variable domain (outside the CDR3, taken from reference TRBV9 and TRBJ2-3): DSGVTQTPKHLITATGQRVTLRCSPRSGDLSVYWYQQSLDQGLQFLIQYYNGEERAKGNILERFSAQQFPDLHSELNLSSLELGDSALYFCASGDRGVDTQYFGPGTRLTVL.

This chain joins TRBV3-1 (or the pseudogene TRBV3-2) and TRBJ1-1; 9 bases line up with TRBD1. CDR3 length equals 14 residues. The V segment lost 5 bases and the J segment 4 bases; nucleotides outside the gene matches: 5. Germline values: CDR1 LGHDT, CDR2 YNNKEL (reference sequence). The CDR3 nucleotides are TGTGCCAGCAGCACAGCGGGACAGGGCACTGAAGCTTTCTTT. This sequence encodes CASSTAGQGTEAFF.